The clone carrying this T cell receptor beta chain was counted many times. This entry belongs to a study of neurological immune-mediated disorders. Trimming at V came to 4 bases and at J to 6 bases, leaving 9 bases not matched to a gene. Germline V lookup: CDR1 SGDLS, CDR2 YYNGEE. CDR3 size: 14 residues. The cDNA was produced through 5'RACE with 10-nucleotide random UMIs. TCRdb reanalysed the 5' RACE reads using MiXCR and keeps one entry per CDR3 protein. The table includes 35,000 to 40,000 distinct CDR3 sequences, almost 7.5% detected once. The chain uses TRBV9 and TRBJ1-1, with 7 bases fitting TRBD1. The sequencing sample was made of PBMCs. This TCR came from a woman aged 40 to 50 in good health. The chain's CDR3 is CASSSLDREAEAFF. In DNA form, the CDR3 reads TGTGCCAGCAGCTCCCTAGACAGGGAGGCTGAAGCTTTCTTT.